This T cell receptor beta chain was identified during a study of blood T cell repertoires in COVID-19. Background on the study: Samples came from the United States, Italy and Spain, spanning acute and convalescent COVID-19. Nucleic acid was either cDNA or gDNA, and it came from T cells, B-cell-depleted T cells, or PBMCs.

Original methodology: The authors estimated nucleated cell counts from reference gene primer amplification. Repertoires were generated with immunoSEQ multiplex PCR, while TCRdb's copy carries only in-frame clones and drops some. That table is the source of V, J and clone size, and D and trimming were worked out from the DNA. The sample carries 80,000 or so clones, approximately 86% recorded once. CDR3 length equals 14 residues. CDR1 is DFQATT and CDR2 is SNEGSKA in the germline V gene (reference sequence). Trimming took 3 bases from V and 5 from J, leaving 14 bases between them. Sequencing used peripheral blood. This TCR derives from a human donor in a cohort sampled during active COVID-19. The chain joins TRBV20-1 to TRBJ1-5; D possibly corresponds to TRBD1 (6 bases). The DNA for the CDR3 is TGCAGTGCTAGTCACACAGGGCTCGATCAGCCCCAGCATTTT. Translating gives CSASHTGLDQPQHF.